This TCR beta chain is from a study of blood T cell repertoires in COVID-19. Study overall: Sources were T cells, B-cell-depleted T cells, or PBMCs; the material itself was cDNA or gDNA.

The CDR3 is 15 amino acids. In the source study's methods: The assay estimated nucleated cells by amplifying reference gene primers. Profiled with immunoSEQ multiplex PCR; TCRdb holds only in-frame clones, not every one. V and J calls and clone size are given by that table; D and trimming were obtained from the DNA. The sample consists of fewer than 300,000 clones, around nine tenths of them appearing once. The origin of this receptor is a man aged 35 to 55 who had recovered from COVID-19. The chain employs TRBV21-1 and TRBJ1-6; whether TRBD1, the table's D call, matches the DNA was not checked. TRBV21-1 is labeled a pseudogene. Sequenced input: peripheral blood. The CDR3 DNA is TGTGCCAGCAGCAAAGGTGGCAGGAAAAATTCACCCCTCCACTTT. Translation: CASSKGGRKNSPLHF.